The 28 T cell receptor beta chains in this list originate from one sample, sequenced in a study of tissue T cells after allogeneic stem cell transplantation. Measured with immunoSEQ multiplex PCR; TCRdb has only the in-frame clones, and not every one. The profile shows over 25,000 clones, 85% of them singletons. The specimen was blood, collected before transplantation. Receptors originate from a woman aged 18 to 55 who later had graft-versus-host disease after an allogeneic stem cell transplant.

The CDR3 spells CATSSDVTSGIWNEQFF. The CDR3 DNA sequence: TGTGCCACCAGCAGCGACGTTACTAGCGGGATTTGGAATGAGCAGTTCTTC. The rearrangement joins TRBV15 to TRBJ2-1, with 10 bases aligning to TRBD2. J lost 7 bases, V lost 3 bases, and 12 bases had no gene match. Looked up from germline, CDR1 is LNHNV and CDR2 is YYDKDF (reference sequence). The CDR3 consists of 17 residues.

This sequence joins TRBV5-1 and TRBJ2-5; TRBD2 matches 14 bases. Germline V gives CDR1 SGHRS, CDR2 YFSETQ. CDR3 length: 15 residues. V was pared by 7 bases and J by 7 bases, with 9 bases of the junction left unmatched. Here the CDR3 reads CASGTSGSSGMTQYF. CDR3 nucleotides: TGCGCCAGCGGGACTAGCGGGAGCTCGGGAATGACCCAGTACTTC.

The J gene is TRBJ1-1, the V gene TRBV13, with TRBD1 as a possible D gene (5 bases). This CDR3 comprises 16 residues. V lost 0 bases and J lost 0, with 11 bases in between. The V gene's germline CDR1 is PRHDT and CDR2 FYEKMQ (reference sequence). The CDR3 region is CASSLGGLKMNTEAFF. The DNA for the CDR3 is TGTGCCAGCAGCTTAGGGGGGCTGAAAATGAACACTGAAGCTTTCTTT. The variable domain in full, completed from reference TRBV13 and TRBJ1-1, reads AAGVIQSPRHLIKEKRETATLKCYPIPRHDTVYWYQQGPGQDPQFLISFYEKMQSDKGSIPDRFSAQQFSDYHSELNMSSLELGDSALYFCASSLGGLKMNTEAFFGQGTRLTVV.

The V call is TRBV12-3 or TRBV12-4, the J call TRBJ1-5; TRBD1 aligns across 10 bases. With 6 bases clipped from V and 9 bases from J, the junction kept 2 bases outside the gene matches. CDR3 length: 12 amino acids. The DNA of the CDR3 is TGTGCCAGCAGGACAGGGGGCTGGCCCCAGCATTTT. It is translated as CASRTGGWPQHF.

The V gene is TRBV7-3, the J gene TRBJ2-5; tentative D call: TRBD2 (5 bases). The CDR3 has 13 residues. With 5 bases removed from V and 1 base from J, the gap between germline ends came to 8 bases. From germline, CDR1 is SGHTA and CDR2 FQGTGA. CDR3 region: CASSRSAQETQYF. CDR3 sequence (DNA): TGTGCCAGCAGCCGTAGCGCCCAAGAGACCCAGTACTTC.

The CDR3 DNA sequence: TGTGCCAGCAGTTACGCGGAGAACACTGAAGCTTTCTTT. It specifies CASSYAENTEAFF. This chain connects TRBV7-2 to TRBJ1-1; D is unresolved. The CDR3 has 13 residues. The germline V and J ends were trimmed by 6 bases and 1 base, with 9 bases remaining between them. In germline, CDR1 is SGHTA, CDR2 FQGNSA.

This chain joins TRBV2 and TRBJ2-3; TRBD1 aligns across 7 bases. This CDR3 is built from 15 residues. Germline CDR1 SNHLY, CDR2 FYNNEI. After removal of 6 bases from V and 0 bases from J, the junction contained 6 bases not matched to a gene. The CDR3 DNA sequence: TGTGCCAGCAGCCCACAGGGGCTCAGCACAGATACGCAGTATTTT. It encodes CASSPQGLSTDTQYF.

The chain combines TRBV20-1 with TRBJ2-1; D call uncertain. Trimming took 1 base from V and 9 from J, leaving 4 bases between them. This CDR3 spans 10 amino acids. Germline-derived CDR1 and CDR2 are DFQATT and SNEGSKA (reference sequence). The DNA for the CDR3 is TGCAGTGCTAGAGGGGGTGAGCAGTTCTTC. It codes for CSARGGEQFF.

The genes are TRBV21-1 and TRBJ1-1; the table gives TRBD1 as D, unverified against the DNA. TRBV21-1 is a pseudogene segment. This CDR3 is 12 amino acids long. The CDR3 DNA follows: TGTGCCAGCAGCAAAAGGGGCACTGAAGCTTTCTTT. It encodes CASSKRGTEAFF.

The V call is TRBV13, the J call TRBJ2-7; a possible D gene is TRBD2 (5 bases). The CDR3 is made up of 13 amino acids. Germline CDR1 and CDR2: PRHDT and FYEKMQ (reference sequence). V lost 5 bases, J lost 7 bases, and 15 bases lay in between. CDR3 in DNA: TGTGCCAGCAGCGAGGGTCGACTTGGGGAGCAGTACTTC. Protein: CASSEGRLGEQYF.

This chain joins TRBV25-1 and TRBJ2-1; 7 bases map to TRBD1. The length of the CDR3 is 16 residues. The junction had 7 bases not matched to a gene; V was cut back by 3 bases and J by 2 bases. Germline CDR1 MGHDK, CDR2 SYGVNS. DNA for the CDR3: TGTGCCAGCAGTGACTTTACAGGGGAAGCCTACAATGAGCAGTTCTTC. It is translated as CASSDFTGEAYNEQFF.

V usage is TRBV19 and J usage is TRBJ1-2; D is unresolved. Trimming took off 8 bases at V and 0 bases at J, with 10 bases between the two ends. The CDR3 spans 13 residues. Germline CDR1 is LNHDA and CDR2 is SQIVND (reference sequence). CDR3 protein: CASRTDPNYGYTF. The CDR3, as DNA: TGTGCCAGTCGGACGGATCCTAACTATGGCTACACCTTC.

CDR3 in DNA: TGTGCCAGCAGCGTAGGGAAGCAGGGGATCTACGAGCAGTACTTC. Translation: CASSVGKQGIYEQYF. V and J are TRBV9 and TRBJ2-7, with a weak D call TRBD1 (6 bases). CDR1 SGDLS and CDR2 YYNGEE come from the germline V gene. Trimming took 0 bases from V and 3 from J, leaving 13 bases between them. The CDR3 has 15 residues.

The count of this clone is one. The chain couples TRBV5-6 to TRBJ1-4; D unclear. Germline CDR1 and CDR2: SGHDT and YYEEEE. Between the trimmed V and J ends, which lost 2 bases and 0 bases, there was a span of 5 bases. The CDR3 extends over 14 amino acids. CDR3 sequence reads: CASSFGPTNEKLFF. For the CDR3, the DNA is TGTGCCAGCAGCTTTGGGCCAACTAATGAAAAACTGTTTTTT.

This chain connects TRBV7-2 to TRBJ2-7; a possible D gene is TRBD2 (6 bases). This CDR3 region has 13 residues. V dropped 5 bases and J dropped 2 bases, with 10 bases sitting between them. Germline assignment: CDR1 SGHTA and CDR2 FQGNSA. CDR3 region: CASSQRATYEQYF. In nucleotides, the CDR3 is TGTGCCAGCAGCCAGCGGGCAACCTACGAGCAGTACTTC.

The genes are TRBV2 and TRBJ2-1; TRBD2 aligns across 11 bases. The V segment lost 6 bases and the J segment 8 bases; nucleotides outside the gene matches: 9. Germline V gives CDR1 SNHLY, CDR2 FYNNEI. The CDR3 runs 15 residues. CDR3: CASRETSGSPDEQFF. CDR3 bases: TGTGCCAGCAGGGAAACTAGCGGGAGTCCCGATGAGCAGTTCTTC.

The chain is built from TRBV11-2 and TRBJ1-1; D is ambiguous. Per germline, CDR1 SGHAT and CDR2 FQNNGV. The CDR3 has 15 amino acids. Trimming cost V 4 bases and J 3 bases, with 15 bases left between them. DNA for the CDR3: TGTGCCAGCAGCTCCTACCAAACAGACTACACTGAAGCTTTCTTT. This encodes CASSSYQTDYTEAFF.

The chain recombines TRBV18 with TRBJ2-7; 7 bases are a match to TRBD1. This CDR3 comprises 12 residues. Germline lookup yields CDR1 KGHSH and CDR2 LQKENI. V lost 5 bases, J lost 7 bases, and 5 bases stayed unmatched. CDR3 in amino acids: CASSERGQEQYF. The DNA of the CDR3 is TGTGCCAGCTCAGAAAGGGGGCAGGAGCAGTACTTC.

This clone was picked up a small number of times. The rearrangement uses TRBV5-6 and TRBJ1-4; D unclear. The germline V gene encodes CDR1 SGHDT and CDR2 YYEEEE. V lost 0 bases to trimming and J lost 1 base, with 4 bases between them. This CDR3 has 14 residues. The CDR3 DNA sequence: TGTGCCAGCAGCTTGGGACAAACTAATGAAAAACTGTTTTTT. Encoded protein: CASSLGQTNEKLFF. The entire variable domain, with the rest obtained from reference TRBV5-6 and TRBJ1-4, is as follows: DAGVTQSPTHLIKTRGQQVTLRCSPKSGHDTVSWYQQALGQGPQFIFQYYEEEERQRGNFPDRFSGHQFPNYSSELNVNALLLGDSALYLCASSLGQTNEKLFFGSGTQLSVL.

This chain joins TRBV19 and TRBJ2-7, with 10 bases matching TRBD2. Losses at the gene ends were 5 bases for V and 3 bases for J; bases not matched to a gene: 7. Germline V CDR1 and CDR2: LNHDA, SQIVND (reference sequence). The length of the CDR3 is 15 residues. CDR3 bases: TGTGCCAGTAGTGGAAAACTAGCGGGATTCTACGAGCAGTACTTC. As protein: CASSGKLAGFYEQYF.

This clone was counted once. This chain connects TRBV19 to TRBJ1-5; 10 bases align to TRBD1. CDR1 is LNHDA and CDR2 is SQIVND in the germline V gene (reference sequence). The junction had 4 bases not matched to a gene; V was cut back by 1 base and J by 7 bases. The CDR3 covers 15 residues. CDR3 amino acids: CASSIAGQGPQPQHF. The CDR3 DNA is TGTGCCAGTAGTATAGCGGGACAGGGGCCCCAGCCCCAGCATTTT.

The chain recombines TRBV5-4 with TRBJ1-3; D gene ambiguous. Germline V gene sequence: CDR1 SGHNT, CDR2 YYREEE (reference sequence). The CDR3 totals 15 residues. Trimming took off 0 bases at V and 4 bases at J, with 11 bases between the two ends. CDR3 bases: TGTGCCAGCAGCTTGGGCCCAGCTTCAGGAAACACCATATATTTT. This sequence encodes CASSLGPASGNTIYF.

With respect to this clone: The same CDR3 also results from other DNA sequences found in this sample. The rearrangement links TRBV2 to TRBJ1-1; D is undetermined. Per germline, CDR1 SNHLY and CDR2 FYNNEI. Trimming took off 4 bases at V and 5 bases at J, with 11 bases between the two ends. There are 13 residues in the CDR3. The CDR3 sequence is CASSGGPGTEAFF. In DNA form, the CDR3 reads TGTGCCAGCAGTGGAGGGCCGGGGACTGAAGCTTTCTTT.

The chain combines TRBV27 with TRBJ1-5; maybe TRBD1 (5 bases). Germline V lookup: CDR1 MNHEY, CDR2 SMNVEV (reference sequence). The CDR3 runs 13 residues. The germline V and J ends were trimmed by 7 bases and 0 bases, with 7 bases remaining between them. The CDR3 nucleotides read TGTGCCAGCAAGGGGCATAGCAATCAGCCCCAGCATTTT. The encoded protein is CASKGHSNQPQHF.

The chain carries TRBV6-2 or TRBV6-3 and TRBJ2-7; 9 nucleotides agree with TRBD1. V dropped 1 base and J dropped 3; count of bases not matched to a gene: 10. CDR3 length: 17 residues. Germline loops: CDR1 MNHEY, CDR2 SVGEGT. Here the CDR3 DNA reads TGTGCCAGCAGTTACTTAAGTACCGGGACAGGGTACTACGAGCAGTACTTC. It yields the protein CASSYLSTGTGYYEQYF.

V gene TRBV11-1 combines with J gene TRBJ1-1; no clear D. The V gene lost 3 bases and the J gene lost 5 bases, with 13 bases spanning the gap. Germline V gene lookup returns CDR1 SGHAT and CDR2 FQDESV (reference sequence). The CDR3 totals 14 residues. The CDR3 protein is CASSFDGEGTEAFF. For the CDR3, the DNA is TGTGCCAGCAGCTTCGACGGGGAAGGGACTGAAGCTTTCTTT.

The chain is built from TRBV18 and TRBJ2-3, with 7 bases that match TRBD1. With 1 base clipped from V and 2 bases from J, the junction kept 3 bases outside the gene matches. This CDR3 has 15 amino acids. The V gene's germline CDR1 is KGHSH and CDR2 LQKENI. The DNA of the CDR3 is TGTGCCAGCTCACCACGCGGACAGGACACAGATACGCAGTATTTT. Amino acid sequence: CASSPRGQDTDTQYF. The whole variable domain, remainder taken from reference TRBV18 and TRBJ2-3, is NAGVMQNPRHLVRRRGQEARLRCSPMKGHSHVYWYRQLPEEGLKFMVYLQKENIIDESGMPKERFSAEFPKEGPSILRIQQVVRGDSAAYFCASSPRGQDTDTQYFGPGTRLTVL.

CDR3 in amino acids: CASSFYNEQFF. CDR3 nucleotide sequence: TGTGCCAGCAGTTTTTACAATGAGCAGTTCTTC. The chain uses TRBV27 and TRBJ2-1; D call uncertain. The CDR3 consists of 11 residues. Germline CDR1 is MNHEY and CDR2 is SMNVEV (reference sequence). The ends were cut back, 3 bases at V and 4 bases at J, with 1 base in the middle.